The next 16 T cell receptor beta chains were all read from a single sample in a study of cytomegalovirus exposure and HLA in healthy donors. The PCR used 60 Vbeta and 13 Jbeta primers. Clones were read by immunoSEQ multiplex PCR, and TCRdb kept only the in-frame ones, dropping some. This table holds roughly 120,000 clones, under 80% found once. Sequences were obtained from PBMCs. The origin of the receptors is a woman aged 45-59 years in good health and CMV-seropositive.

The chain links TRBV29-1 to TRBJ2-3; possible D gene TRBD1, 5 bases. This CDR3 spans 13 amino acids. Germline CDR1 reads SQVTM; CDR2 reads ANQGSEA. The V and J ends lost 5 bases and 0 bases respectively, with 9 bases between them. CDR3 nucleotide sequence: TGCAGCGTTCTCGACAGCAGCACAGATACGCAGTATTTT. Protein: CSVLDSSTDTQYF.

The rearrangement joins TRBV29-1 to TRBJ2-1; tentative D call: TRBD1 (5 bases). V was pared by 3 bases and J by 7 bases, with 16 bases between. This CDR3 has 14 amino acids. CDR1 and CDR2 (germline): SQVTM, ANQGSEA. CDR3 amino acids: CSVDTPGPGNEQFF. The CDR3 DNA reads TGCAGCGTTGATACTCCAGGGCCTGGGAATGAGCAGTTCTTC.

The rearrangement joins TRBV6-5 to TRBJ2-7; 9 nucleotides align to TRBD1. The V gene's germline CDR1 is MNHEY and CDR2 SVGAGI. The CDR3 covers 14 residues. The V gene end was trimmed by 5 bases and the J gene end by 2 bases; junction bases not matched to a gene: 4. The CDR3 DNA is TGTGCCAGCAGTAGGACAGGGGACCCCTACGAGCAGTACTTC. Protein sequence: CASSRTGDPYEQYF.

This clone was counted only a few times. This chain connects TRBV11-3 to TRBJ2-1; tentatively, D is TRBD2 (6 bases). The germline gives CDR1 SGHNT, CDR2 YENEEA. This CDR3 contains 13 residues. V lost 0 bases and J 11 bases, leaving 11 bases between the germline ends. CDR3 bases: TGTGCCAGCAGCTTAGAGGGAGGTCATAAGCAGTTCTTC. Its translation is CASSLEGGHKQFF.

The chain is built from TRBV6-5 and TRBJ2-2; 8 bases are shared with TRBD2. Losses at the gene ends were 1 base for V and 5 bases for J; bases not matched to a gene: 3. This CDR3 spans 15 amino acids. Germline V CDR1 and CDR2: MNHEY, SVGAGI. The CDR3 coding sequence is TGTGCCAGCAGTTACTGGCCTAGCGGGACCGGGGAGCTGTTTTTT. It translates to CASSYWPSGTGELFF.

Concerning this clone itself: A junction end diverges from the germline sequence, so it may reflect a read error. The CDR3 sequence: CSSTAGAGSGANVLTF. CDR3 coding DNA: TGTTCCAGCACTGCGGGGGCGGGCTCTGGGGCCAACGTCCTGACTTTC. This chain connects TRBV7-9 to TRBJ2-6; a possible D gene is TRBD2 (7 bases). CDR1 is SEHNR, CDR2 FQNEAQ, per germline (reference sequence). The CDR3 extends over 16 amino acids.

For the CDR3, the DNA is TGCGCCAGCAGCCAAGGGCTACGGGAATGGGGCTACACCTTC. The encoded protein is CASSQGLREWGYTF. The chain is built from TRBV4-3 and TRBJ1-2; no clear D gene. Looked up from germline, CDR1 is LGHNA and CDR2 is YSLEER. V lost 1 base, J lost 8 bases, and 14 bases lay in between. The CDR3 consists of 14 residues.

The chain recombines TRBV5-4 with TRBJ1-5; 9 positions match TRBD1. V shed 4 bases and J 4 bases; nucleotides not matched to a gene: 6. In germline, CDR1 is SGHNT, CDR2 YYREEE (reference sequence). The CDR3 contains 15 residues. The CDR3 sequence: CASSPGTGSNQPQHF. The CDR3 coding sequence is TGTGCCAGCAGCCCCGGGACAGGGTCTAATCAGCCCCAGCATTTT.

The CDR3 region has the DNA TGTGCCAGCAGCCCCCGCGGGACTAGCAGCAATGAGCAGTTCTTC. As protein: CASSPRGTSSNEQFF. This sequence joins TRBV7-2 and TRBJ2-1; 9 nucleotides line up with TRBD2. Germline V gene sequence: CDR1 SGHTA, CDR2 FQGNSA. The CDR3 has 15 amino acids. V was pared by 5 bases and J by 6 bases, with 8 bases of the junction left unmatched.

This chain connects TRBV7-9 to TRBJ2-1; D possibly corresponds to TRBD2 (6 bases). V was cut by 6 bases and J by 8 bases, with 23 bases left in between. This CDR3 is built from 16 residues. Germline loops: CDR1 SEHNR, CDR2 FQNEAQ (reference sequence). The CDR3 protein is CASRGQSVAGLDEQFF. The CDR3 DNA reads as TGTGCCAGCAGGGGTCAGTCTGTTGCGGGACTCGATGAGCAGTTCTTC.

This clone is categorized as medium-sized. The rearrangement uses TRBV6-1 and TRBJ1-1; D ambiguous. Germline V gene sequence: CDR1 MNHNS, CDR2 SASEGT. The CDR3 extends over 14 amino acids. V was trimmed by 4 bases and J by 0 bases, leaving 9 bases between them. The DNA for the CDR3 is TGTGCCAGCAGTGTGGAACAGTTGAACACTGAAGCTTTCTTT. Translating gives CASSVEQLNTEAFF.

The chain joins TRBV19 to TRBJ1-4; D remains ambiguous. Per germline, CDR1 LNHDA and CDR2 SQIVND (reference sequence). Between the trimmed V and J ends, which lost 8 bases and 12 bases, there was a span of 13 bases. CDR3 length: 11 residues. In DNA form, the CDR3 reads TGTGCCAGTCCCACACCTGGTGAACTGTTTTTT. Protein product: CASPTPGELFF.

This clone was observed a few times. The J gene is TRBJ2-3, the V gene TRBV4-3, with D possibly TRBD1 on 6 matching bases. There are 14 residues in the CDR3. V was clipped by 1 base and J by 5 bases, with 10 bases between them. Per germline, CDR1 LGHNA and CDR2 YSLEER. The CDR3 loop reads CASSQGQGLDTQYF. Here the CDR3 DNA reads TGCGCCAGCAGCCAAGGGCAGGGGTTAGATACGCAGTATTTT.

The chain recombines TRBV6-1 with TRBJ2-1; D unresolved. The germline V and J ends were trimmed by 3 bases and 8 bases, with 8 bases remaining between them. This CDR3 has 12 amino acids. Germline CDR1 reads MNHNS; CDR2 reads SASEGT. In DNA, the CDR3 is TGTGCCAGCAGTGATTGGCGGCATGAGCAGTTCTTC. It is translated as CASSDWRHEQFF.

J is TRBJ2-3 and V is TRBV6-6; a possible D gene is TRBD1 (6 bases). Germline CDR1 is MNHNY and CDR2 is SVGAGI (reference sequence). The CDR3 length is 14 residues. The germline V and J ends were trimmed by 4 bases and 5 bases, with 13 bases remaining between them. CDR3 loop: CASSSQGSLDTQYF. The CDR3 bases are TGTGCCAGCAGTTCGCAGGGGTCCCTAGATACGCAGTATTTT.

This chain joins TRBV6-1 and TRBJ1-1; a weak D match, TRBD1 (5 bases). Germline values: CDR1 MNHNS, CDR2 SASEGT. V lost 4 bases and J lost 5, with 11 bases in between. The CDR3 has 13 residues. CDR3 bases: TGTGCCAGCAGTGGCAGGGATTCGACTGAAGCTTTCTTT. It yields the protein CASSGRDSTEAFF.